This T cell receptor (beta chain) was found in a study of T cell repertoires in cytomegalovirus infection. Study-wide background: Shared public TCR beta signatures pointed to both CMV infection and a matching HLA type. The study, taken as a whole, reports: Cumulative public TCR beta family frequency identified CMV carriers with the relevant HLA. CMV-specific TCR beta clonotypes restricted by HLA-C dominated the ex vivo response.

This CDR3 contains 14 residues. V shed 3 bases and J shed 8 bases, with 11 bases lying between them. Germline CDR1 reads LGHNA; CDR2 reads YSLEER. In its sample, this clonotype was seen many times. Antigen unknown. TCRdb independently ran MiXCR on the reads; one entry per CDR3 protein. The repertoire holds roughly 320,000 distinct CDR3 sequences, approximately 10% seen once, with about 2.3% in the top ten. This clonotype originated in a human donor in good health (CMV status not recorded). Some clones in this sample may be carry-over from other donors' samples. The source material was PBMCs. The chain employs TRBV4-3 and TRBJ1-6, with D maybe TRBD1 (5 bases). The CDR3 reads CASSQGREHSPLHF. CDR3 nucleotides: TGCGCCAGCAGCCAGGGCAGGGAGCATTCACCCCTCCACTTT.